This entry concerns a single T cell receptor beta chain. Original analysis: Amplifying reference gene primers gave estimates of nucleated cell counts. Libraries were prepared by immunoSEQ multiplex PCR; TCRdb keeps only in-frame clonotypes and omits some of them. Clonal size and the V and J genes are those of that table, whereas D and trimming came from the DNA. The table records around 360,000 clones, about 88% of them present only once. Participants were aged about 18 to 89 years from roughly 25 US areas. Resolution of symptoms, clearance, or two negative PCRs was present in recovered Cohort 3 donors. CDR3 length: 14 residues. From germline, CDR1 is SGHRS and CDR2 YFSETQ. The J segment lost 4 bases and the V segment lost 4 bases, leaving 4 bases of the junction unmatched. The source of the sample is a study of blood T cell repertoires in COVID-19. Across the study: Sites across the United States, Italy and Spain contributed samples from acute and convalescent COVID-19.

The rearrangement joins TRBV5-1 to TRBJ1-1; 10 bases match TRBD1. The receptor's source is a woman aged 25 to 39 who had recovered from COVID-19. Sequencing was carried out using PBMCs or T cells enriched from blood (not recorded which). As DNA, the CDR3 is TGCGCCAGCAGCCGGGGGACAGGGGCCACTGAAGCTTTCTTT. It is translated as CASSRGTGATEAFF.